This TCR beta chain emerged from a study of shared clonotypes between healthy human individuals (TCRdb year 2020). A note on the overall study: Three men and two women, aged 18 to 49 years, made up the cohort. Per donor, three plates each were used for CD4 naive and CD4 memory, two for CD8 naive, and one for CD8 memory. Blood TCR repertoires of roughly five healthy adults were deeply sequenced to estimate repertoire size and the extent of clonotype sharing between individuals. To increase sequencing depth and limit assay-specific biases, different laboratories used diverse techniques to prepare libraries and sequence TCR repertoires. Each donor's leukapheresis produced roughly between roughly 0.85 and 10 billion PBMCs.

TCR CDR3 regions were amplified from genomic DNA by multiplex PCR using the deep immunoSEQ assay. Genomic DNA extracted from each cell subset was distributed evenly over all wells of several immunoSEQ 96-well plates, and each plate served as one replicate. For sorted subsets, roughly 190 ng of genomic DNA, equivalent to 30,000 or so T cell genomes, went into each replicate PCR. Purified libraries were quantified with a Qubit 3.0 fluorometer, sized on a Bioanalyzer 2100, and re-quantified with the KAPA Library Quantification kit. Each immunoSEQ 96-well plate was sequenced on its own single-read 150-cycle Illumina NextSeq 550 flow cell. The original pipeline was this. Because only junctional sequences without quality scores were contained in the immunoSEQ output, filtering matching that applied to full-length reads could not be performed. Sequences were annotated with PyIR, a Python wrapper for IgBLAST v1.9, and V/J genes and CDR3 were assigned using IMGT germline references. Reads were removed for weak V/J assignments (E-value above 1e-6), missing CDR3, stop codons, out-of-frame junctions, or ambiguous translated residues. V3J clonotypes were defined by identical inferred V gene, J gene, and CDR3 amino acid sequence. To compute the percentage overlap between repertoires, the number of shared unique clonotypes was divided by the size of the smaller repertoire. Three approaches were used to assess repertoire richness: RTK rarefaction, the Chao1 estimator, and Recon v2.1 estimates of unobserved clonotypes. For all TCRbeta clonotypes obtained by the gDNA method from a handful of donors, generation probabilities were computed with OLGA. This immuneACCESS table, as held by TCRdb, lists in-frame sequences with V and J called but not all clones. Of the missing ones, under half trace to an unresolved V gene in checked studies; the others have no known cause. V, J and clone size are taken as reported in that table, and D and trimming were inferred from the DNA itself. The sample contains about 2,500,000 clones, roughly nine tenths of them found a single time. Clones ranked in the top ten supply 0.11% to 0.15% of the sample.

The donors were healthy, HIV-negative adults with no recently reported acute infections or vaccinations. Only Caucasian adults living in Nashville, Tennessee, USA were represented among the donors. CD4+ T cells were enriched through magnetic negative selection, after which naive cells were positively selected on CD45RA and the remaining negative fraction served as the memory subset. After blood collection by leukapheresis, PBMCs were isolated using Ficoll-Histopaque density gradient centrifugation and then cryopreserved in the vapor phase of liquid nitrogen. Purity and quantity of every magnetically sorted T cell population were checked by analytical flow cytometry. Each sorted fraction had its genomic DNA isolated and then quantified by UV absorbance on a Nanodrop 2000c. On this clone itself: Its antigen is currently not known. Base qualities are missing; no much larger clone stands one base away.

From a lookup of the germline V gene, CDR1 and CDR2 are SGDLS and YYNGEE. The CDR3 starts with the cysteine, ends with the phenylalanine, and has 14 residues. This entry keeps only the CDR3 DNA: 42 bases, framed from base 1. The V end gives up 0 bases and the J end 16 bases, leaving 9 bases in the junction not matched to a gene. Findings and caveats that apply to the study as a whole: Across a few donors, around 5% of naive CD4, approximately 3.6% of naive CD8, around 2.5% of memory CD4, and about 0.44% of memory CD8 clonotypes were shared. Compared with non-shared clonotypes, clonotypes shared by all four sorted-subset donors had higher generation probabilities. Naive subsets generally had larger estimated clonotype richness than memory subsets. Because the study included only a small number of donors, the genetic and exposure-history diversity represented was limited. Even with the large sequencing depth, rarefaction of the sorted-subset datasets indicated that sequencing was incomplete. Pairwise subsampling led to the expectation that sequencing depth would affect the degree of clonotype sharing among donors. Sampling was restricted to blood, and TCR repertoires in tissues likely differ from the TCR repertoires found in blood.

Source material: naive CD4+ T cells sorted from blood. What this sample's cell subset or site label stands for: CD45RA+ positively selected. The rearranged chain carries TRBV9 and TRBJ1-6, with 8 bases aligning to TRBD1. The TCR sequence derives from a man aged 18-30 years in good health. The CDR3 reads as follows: CASSVGGQGIQLHF. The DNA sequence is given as TGTGCCAGCAGCGTAGGTGGACAGGGTATACAACTCCACTTT.